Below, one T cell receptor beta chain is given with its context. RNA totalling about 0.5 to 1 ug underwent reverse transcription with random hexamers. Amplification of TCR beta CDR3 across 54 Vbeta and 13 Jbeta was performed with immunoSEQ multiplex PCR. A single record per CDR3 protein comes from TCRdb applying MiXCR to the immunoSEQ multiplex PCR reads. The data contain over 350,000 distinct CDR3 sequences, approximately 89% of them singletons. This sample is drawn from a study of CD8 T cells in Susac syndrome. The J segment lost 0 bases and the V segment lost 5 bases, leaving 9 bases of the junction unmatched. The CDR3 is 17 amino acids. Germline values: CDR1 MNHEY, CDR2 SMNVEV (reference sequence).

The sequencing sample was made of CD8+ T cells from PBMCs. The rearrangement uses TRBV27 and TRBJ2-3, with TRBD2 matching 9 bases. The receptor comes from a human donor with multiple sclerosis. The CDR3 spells CASSQLGTSGSTDTQYF. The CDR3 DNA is TGTGCCAGCAGTCAATTAGGTACTAGCGGGAGCACAGATACGCAGTATTTT.